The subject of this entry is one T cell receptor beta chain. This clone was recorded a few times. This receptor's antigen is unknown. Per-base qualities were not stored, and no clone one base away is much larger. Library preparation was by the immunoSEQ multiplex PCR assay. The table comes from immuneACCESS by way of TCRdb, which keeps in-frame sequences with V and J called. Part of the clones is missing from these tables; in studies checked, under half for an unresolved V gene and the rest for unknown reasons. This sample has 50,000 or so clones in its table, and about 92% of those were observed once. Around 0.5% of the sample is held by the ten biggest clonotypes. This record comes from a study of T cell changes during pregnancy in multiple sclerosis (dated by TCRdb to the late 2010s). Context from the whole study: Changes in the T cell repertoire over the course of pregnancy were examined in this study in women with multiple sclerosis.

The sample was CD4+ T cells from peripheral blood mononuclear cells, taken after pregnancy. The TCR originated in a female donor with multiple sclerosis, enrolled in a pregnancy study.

At the DNA level, the sequence is TGTGCCAGCAGTTCTAGCTACGGGGACAGCGGCTACACCTTC. Translated, it reads CASSSSYGDSGYTF. In this chain, TRBV27 is recombined with TRBJ1-2, with TRBD1 matching 7 junction bases. In the germline V gene (reference sequence), CDR1 corresponds to MNHEY and CDR2 to SMNVEV. V is cut back by 4 bases and J by 8 bases, with 10 bases in the junction unmatched. The CDR3, from cysteine to phenylalanine, totals 14 residues. Here the CDR3 DNA is all that survives: 42 bases in frame from base 1.